Sequencing of this T cell receptor (beta chain) was carried out in a study of PD-L1 blockade in urothelial cancer. Study context: Intravenous atezolizumab, 1,200 mg every 3 weeks, was begun by patients in the mid-2010s. Of prior chemotherapy regimens, patients had received between 0 and 3. At 3 weeks (second dose) and 6 weeks after starting treatment, blood was analyzed.

The CDR3 runs 15 residues. In germline, CDR1 is MNHNY, CDR2 SVGAGI (reference sequence). V dropped 6 bases and J dropped 4; count of bases not matched to a gene: 5. Clones were read by immunoSEQ multiplex PCR, and TCRdb kept only the in-frame ones, dropping some. The profile shows 50,000 or so clones, roughly 84% of them singletons. The chain links TRBV6-6 to TRBJ2-2; TRBD1 agrees at 10 bases. The source of this sequence is a man aged 35 to 55 with urothelial cancer. The sequencing here drew on PBMCs, taken around atezolizumab (anti-PD-L1) treatment. CDR3: CASRQGTGVTGELFF. The CDR3 bases are TGTGCCAGCAGACAAGGGACAGGGGTCACCGGGGAGCTGTTTTTT.